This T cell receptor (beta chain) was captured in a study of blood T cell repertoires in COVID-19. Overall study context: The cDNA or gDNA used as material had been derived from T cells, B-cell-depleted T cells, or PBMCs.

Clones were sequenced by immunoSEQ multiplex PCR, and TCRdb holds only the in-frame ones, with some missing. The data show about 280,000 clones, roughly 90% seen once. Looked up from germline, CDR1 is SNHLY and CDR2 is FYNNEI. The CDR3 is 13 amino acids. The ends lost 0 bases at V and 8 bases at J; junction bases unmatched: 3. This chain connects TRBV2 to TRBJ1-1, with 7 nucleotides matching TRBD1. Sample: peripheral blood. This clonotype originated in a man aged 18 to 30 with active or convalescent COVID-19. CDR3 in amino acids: CASSEARTGEAFF. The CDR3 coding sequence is TGTGCCAGCAGTGAAGCCCGGACAGGAGAAGCTTTCTTT. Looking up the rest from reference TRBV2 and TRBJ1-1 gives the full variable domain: EPEVTQTPSHQVTQMGQEVILRCVPISNHLYFYWYRQILGQKVEFLVSFYNNEISEKSEIFDDQFSVERPDGSNFTLKIRSTKLEDSAMYFCASSEARTGEAFFGQGTRLTVV.